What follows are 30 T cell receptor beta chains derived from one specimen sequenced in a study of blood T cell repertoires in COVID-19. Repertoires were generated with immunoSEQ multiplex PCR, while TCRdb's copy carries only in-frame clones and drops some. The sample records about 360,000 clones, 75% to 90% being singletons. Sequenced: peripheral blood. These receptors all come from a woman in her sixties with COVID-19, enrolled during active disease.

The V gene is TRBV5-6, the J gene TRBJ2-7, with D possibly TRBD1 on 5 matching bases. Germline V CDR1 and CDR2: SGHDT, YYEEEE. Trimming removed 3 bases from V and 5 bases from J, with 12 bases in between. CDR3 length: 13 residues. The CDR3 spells CASSSYQGDEQYF. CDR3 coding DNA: TGTGCCAGCAGCTCCTACCAAGGGGACGAGCAGTACTTC.

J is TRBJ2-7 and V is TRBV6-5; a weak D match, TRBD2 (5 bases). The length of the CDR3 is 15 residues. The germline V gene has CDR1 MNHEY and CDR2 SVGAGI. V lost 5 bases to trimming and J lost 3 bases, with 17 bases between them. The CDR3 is CASSTFLSGGYEQYF. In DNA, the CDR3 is TGTGCCAGCAGTACCTTCCTTTCTGGAGGCTACGAGCAGTACTTC.

CDR3 nucleotides: TGCGCCAGCAGCGGGGGACAGGGCATAGGGACCCAGTACTTC. Its protein is CASSGGQGIGTQYF. This chain connects TRBV5-1 to TRBJ2-5, with TRBD1 matching 9 bases. The V gene end was trimmed by 4 bases and the J gene end by 7 bases; junction bases not matched to a gene: 8. Germline V gene lookup returns CDR1 SGHRS and CDR2 YFSETQ. CDR3 length equals 14 residues.

DNA of the CDR3: TGTGCCAGCGCCCTAGCGGGGGGGACGATAGATACGCAGTATTTT. Its translation: CASALAGGTIDTQYF. The chain carries TRBV6-5 and TRBJ2-3; 12 nucleotides line up with TRBD2. Trimming cost V 8 bases and J 5 bases; bases outside gene matches: 8. The CDR3 extends over 15 amino acids. Germline CDR1 reads MNHEY; CDR2 reads SVGAGI.

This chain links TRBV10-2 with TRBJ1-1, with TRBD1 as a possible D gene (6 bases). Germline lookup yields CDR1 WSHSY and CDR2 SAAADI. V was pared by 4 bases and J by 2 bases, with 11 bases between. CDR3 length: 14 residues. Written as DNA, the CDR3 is TGCGCCAGCAGTGTAACAGGGCCCAACACTGAAGCTTTCTTT. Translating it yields CASSVTGPNTEAFF.

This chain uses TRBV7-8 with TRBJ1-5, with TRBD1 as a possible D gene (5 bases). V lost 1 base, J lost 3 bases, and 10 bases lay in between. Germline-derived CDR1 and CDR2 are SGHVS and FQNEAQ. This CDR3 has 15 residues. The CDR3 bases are TGTGCCAGCAGCTTAGTACAGGTTGACAATCAGCCCCAGCATTTT. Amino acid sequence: CASSLVQVDNQPQHF.

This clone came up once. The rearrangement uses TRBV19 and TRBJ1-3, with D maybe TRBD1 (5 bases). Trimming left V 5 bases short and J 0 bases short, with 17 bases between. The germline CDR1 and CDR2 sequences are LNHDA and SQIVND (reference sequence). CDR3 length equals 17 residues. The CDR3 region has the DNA TGTGCCAGTAGTCCCGTTTCAGGGCCCAGCTCTGGAAACACCATATATTTT. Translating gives CASSPVSGPSSGNTIYF. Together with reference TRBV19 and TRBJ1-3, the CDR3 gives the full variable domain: DGGITQSPKYLFRKEGQNVTLSCEQNLNHDAMYWYRQDPGQGLRLIYYSQIVNDFQKGDIAEGYSVSREKKESFPLTVTSAQKNPTAFYLCASSPVSGPSSGNTIYFGEGSWLTVV.

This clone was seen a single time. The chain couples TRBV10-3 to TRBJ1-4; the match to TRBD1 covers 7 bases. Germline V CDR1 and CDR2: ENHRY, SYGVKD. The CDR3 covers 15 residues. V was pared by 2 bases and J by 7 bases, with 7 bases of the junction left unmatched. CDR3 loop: CAISEDDRVSEKLFF. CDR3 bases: TGTGCCATCAGTGAGGATGACAGGGTATCTGAAAAACTGTTTTTT.

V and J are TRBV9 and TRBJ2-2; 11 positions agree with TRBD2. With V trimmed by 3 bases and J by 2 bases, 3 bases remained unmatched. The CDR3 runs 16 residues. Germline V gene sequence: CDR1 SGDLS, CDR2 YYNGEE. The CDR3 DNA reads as TGTGCCAGCAGCGGACTAGCGGGGACAAACACCGGGGAGCTGTTTTTT. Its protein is CASSGLAGTNTGELFF.

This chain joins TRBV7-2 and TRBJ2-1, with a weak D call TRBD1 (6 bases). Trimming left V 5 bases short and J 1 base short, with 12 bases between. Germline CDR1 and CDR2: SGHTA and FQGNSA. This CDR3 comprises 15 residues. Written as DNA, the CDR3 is TGTGCCAGCAGCAGAGACAGGATATCCTACAATGAGCAGTTCTTC. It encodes CASSRDRISYNEQFF.

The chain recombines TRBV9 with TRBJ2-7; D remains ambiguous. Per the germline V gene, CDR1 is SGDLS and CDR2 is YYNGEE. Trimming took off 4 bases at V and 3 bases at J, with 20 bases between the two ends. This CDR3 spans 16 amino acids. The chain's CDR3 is CASSPFRASRNYEQYF. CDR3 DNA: TGTGCCAGCAGCCCATTTCGAGCGAGCCGGAACTACGAGCAGTACTTC.

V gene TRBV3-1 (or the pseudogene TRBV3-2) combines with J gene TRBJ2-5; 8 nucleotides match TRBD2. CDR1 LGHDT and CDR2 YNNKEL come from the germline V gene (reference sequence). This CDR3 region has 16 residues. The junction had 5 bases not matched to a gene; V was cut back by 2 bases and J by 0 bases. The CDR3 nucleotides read TGTGCCAGCAGCCAAAATAGCGGGGCCAACCAAGAGACCCAGTACTTC. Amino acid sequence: CASSQNSGANQETQYF.

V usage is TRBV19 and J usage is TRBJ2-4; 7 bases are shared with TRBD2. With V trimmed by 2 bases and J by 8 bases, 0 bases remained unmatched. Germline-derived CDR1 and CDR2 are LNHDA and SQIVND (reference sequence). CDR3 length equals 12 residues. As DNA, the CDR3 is TGTGCCAGTAGTATAACTAGCGACATTCAGTACTTC. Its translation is CASSITSDIQYF.

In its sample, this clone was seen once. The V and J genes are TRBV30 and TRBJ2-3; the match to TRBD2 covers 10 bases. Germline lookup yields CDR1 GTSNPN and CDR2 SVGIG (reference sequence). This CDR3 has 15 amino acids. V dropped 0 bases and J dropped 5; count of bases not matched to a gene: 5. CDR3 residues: CAWSVQAGGQDTQYF. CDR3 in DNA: TGTGCCTGGAGTGTACAAGCGGGGGGGCAAGATACGCAGTATTTT.

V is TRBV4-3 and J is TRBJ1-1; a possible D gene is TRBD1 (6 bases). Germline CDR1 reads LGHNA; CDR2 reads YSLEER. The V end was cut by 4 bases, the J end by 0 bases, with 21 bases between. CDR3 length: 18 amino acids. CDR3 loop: CASSPAAGTLGMNTEAFF. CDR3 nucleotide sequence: TGCGCCAGCAGCCCAGCCGCCGGGACACTGGGTATGAACACTGAAGCTTTCTTT.

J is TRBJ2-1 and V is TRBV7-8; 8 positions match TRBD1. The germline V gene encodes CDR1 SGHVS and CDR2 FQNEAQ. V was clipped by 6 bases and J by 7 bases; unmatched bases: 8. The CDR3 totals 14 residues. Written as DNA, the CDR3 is TGTGCCAGCAGAACCGGGACAGGTGGTAATGAGCAGTTCTTC. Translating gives CASRTGTGGNEQFF.

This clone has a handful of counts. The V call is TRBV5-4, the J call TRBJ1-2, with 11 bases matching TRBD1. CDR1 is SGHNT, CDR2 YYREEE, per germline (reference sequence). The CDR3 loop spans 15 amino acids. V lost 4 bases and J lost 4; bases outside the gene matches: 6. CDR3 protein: CASSPPGQGVYGYTF. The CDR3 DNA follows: TGTGCCAGCAGCCCCCCGGGACAGGGGGTCTATGGCTACACCTTC.

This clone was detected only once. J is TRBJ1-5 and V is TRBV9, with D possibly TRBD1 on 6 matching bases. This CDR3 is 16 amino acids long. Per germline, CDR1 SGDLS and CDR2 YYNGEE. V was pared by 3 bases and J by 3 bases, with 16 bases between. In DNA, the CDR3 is TGTGCCAGCAGCGCTTCATTGGACAGATTCAATCAGCCCCAGCATTTT. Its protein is CASSASLDRFNQPQHF.

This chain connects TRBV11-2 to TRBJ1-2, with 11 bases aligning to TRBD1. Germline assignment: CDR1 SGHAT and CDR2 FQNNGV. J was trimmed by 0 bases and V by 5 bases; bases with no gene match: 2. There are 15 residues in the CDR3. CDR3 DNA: TGTGCCAGCAGCCGGACAGGGGGCCCTAACTATGGCTACACCTTC. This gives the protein CASSRTGGPNYGYTF.

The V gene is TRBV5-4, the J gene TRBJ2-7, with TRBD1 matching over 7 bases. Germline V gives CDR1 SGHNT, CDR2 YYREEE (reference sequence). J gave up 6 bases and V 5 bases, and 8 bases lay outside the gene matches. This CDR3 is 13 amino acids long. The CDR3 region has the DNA TGTGCCAGCAGACCTGACAGGGCCGGCGAGCAGTACTTC. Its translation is CASRPDRAGEQYF.

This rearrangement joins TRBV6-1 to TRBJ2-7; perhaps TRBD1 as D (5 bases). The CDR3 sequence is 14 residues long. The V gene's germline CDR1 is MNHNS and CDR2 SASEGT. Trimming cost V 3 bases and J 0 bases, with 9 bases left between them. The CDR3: CASSEAGYSYEQYF. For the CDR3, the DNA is TGTGCCAGCAGTGAGGCAGGGTACTCCTACGAGCAGTACTTC.

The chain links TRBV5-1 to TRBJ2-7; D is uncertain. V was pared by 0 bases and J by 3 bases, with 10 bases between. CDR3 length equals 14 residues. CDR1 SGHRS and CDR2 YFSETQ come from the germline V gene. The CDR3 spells CASSLDHYNYEQYF. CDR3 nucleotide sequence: TGCGCCAGCAGCTTGGACCACTACAACTACGAGCAGTACTTC. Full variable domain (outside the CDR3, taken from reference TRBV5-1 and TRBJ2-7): KAGVTQTPRYLIKTRGQQVTLSCSPISGHRSVSWYQQTPGQGLQFLFEYFSETQRNKGNFPGRFSGRQFSNSRSEMNVSTLELGDSALYLCASSLDHYNYEQYFGPGTRLTVT.

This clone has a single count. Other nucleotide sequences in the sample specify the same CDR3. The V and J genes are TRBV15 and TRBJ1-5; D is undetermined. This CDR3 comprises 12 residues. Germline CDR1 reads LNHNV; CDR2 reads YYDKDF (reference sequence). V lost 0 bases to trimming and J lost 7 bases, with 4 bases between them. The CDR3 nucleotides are TGTGCCACCAGCAGAGATCGGCAGCCCCAGCATTTT. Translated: CATSRDRQPQHF.

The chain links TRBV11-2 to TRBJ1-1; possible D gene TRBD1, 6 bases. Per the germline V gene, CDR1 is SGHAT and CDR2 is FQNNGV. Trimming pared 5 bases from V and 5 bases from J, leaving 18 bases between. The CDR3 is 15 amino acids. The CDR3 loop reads CASSPSTGRETEAFF. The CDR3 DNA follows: TGTGCCAGCAGCCCGAGTACAGGGAGGGAGACTGAAGCTTTCTTT.

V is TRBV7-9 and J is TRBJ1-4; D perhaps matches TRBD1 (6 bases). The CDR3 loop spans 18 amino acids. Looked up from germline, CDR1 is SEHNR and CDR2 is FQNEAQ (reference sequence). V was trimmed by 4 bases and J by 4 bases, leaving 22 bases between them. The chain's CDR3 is CASSSSGQGLYGNEKLFF. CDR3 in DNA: TGTGCCAGCAGCTCCTCGGGGCAGGGGCTCTATGGTAATGAAAAACTGTTTTTT.

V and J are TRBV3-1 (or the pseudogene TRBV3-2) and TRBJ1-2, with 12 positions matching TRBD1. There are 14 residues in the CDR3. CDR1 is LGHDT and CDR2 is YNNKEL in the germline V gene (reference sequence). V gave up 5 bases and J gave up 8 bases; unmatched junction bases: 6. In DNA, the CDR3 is TGTGCCAGCAGCTCCCCCGGGACAGGGGGCGGCTACACCTTC. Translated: CASSSPGTGGGYTF.

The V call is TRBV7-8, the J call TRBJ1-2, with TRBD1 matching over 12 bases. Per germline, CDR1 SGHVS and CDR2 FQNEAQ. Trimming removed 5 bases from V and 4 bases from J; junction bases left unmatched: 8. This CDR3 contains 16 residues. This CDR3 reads CASSIRDRGHGYGYTF. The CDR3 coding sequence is TGTGCCAGCAGCATCCGGGACAGGGGGCATGGCTATGGCTACACCTTC.

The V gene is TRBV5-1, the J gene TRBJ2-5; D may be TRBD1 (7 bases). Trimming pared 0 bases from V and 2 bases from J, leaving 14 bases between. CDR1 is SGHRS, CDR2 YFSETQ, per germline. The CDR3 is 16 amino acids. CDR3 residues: CASSLVQGGGQETQYF. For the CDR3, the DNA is TGCGCCAGCAGCTTGGTTCAGGGGGGAGGACAAGAGACCCAGTACTTC.

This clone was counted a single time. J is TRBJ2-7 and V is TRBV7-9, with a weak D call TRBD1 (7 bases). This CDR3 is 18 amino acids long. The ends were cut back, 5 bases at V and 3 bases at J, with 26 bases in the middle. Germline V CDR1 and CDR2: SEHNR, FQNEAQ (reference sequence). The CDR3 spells CASSHAAGGKSPGYEQYF. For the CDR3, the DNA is TGTGCCAGCAGCCACGCGGCAGGGGGGAAATCTCCTGGCTACGAGCAGTACTTC.

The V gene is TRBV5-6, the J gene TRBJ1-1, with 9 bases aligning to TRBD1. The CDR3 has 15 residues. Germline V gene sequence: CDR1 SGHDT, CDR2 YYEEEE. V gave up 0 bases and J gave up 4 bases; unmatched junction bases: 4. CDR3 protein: CASSLGDRGITEAFF. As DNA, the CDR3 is TGTGCCAGCAGCTTGGGTGACAGGGGGATCACTGAAGCTTTCTTT.